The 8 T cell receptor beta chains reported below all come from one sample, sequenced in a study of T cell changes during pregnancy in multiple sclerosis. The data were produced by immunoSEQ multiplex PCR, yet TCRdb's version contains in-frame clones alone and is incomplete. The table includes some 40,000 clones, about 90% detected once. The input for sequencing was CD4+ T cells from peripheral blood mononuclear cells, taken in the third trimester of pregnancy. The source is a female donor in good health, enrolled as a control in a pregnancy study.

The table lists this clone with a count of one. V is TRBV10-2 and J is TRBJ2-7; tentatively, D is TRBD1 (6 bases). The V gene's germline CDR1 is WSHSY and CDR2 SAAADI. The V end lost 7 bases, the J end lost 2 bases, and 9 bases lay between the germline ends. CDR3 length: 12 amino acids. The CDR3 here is CASTGQTYEQYF. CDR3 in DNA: TGCGCCAGCACAGGACAGACCTACGAGCAGTACTTC.

CDR3 region: CASSQEIPSAAYEQYF. The CDR3 region has the DNA TGCGCCAGCAGCCAAGAGATCCCTAGCGCCGCCTACGAGCAGTACTTC. V usage is TRBV4-3 and J usage is TRBJ2-7, with D possibly being TRBD2 (6 bases). The CDR3 extends over 16 amino acids. The V gene lost 0 bases and the J gene lost 2 bases, with 14 bases spanning the gap. The V gene's germline CDR1 is LGHNA and CDR2 YSLEER.

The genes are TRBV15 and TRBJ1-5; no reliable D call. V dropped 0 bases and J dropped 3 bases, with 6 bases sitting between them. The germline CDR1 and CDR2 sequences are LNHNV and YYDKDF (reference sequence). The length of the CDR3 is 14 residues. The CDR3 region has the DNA TGTGCCACCAGCAGAGATCTCTACAATCAGCCCCAGCATTTT. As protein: CATSRDLYNQPQHF.

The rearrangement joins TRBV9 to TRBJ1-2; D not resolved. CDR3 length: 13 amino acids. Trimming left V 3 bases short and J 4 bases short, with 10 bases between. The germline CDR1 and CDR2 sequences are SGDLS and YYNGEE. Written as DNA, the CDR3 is TGTGCCAGCAGCGCGACGGGTGTCTATGGCTACACCTTC. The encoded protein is CASSATGVYGYTF.

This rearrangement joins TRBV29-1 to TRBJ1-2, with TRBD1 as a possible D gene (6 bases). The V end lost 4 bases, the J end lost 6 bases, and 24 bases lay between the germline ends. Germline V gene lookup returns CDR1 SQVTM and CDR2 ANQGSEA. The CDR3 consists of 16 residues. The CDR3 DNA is TGCAGCGTTGCACCCGGGTACCTTGGGGGCGTAGATGGCTACACCTTC. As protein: CSVAPGYLGGVDGYTF.

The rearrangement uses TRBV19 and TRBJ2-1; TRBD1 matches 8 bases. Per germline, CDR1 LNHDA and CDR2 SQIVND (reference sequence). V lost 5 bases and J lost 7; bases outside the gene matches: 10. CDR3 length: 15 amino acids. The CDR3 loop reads CASSPRTGSKNEQFF. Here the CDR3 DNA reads TGTGCCAGTAGTCCCAGGACAGGGAGTAAAAATGAGCAGTTCTTC.

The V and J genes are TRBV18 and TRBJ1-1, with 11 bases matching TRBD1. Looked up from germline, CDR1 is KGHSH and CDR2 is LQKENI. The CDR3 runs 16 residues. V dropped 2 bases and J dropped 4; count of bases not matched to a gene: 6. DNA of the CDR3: TGTGCCAGCTCACCATCCCAGGGGACAGGGGGCACTGAAGCTTTCTTT. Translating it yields CASSPSQGTGGTEAFF.

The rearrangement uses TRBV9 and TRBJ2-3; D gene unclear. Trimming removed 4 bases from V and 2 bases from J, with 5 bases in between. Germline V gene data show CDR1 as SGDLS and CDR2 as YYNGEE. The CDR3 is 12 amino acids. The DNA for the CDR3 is TGTGCCAGCAGCTCACACACAGATACGCAGTATTTT. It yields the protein CASSSHTDTQYF.